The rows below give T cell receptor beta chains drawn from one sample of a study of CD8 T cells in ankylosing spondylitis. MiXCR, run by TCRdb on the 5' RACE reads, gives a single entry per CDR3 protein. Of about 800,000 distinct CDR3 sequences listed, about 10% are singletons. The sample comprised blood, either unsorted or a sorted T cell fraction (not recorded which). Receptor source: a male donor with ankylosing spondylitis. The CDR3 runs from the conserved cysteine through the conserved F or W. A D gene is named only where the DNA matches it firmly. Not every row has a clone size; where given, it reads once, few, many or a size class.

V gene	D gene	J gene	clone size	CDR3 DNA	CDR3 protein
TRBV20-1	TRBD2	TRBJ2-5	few	TGCAGTGCTTCTATAGCGGGGGGGTACCAAGAGACCCAGTACTTC	CSASIAGGYQETQYF
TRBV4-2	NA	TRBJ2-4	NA	TGTGCCAGCAGCCAAGATCCAGGGACTCCCTGGGAGTACTTC	CASSQDPGTPWEYF
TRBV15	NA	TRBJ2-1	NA	TGTGCCACCAGCAGAGATCCCGAGAGCGGCGATGAGCAGTTCTTC	CATSRDPESGDEQFF
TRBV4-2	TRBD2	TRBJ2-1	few	TGTGCCAGCAGCCAAGATTTGTCGGGACTAGCGGGAGACAATGAGCAGTTCTTC	CASSQDLSGLAGDNEQFF
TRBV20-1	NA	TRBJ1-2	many	TGCAGTGCCCATTGGGGGGCTAACTATGGCTACACCTTC	CSAHWGANYGYTF
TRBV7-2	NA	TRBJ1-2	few	TGTGCCAGCAGCCAAAACAGGTTAAACTATGGCTACACCTTC	CASSQNRLNYGYTF
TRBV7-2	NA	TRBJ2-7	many	TGTGCCAGCAGTGTAAGGGACCAGTACGAGCAGTACTTC	CASSVRDQYEQYF
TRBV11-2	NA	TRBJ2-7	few	TGTGCCAGCAGCTTAGTGCAACGCAGGGAAGGCTACGAGCAGTACTTC	CASSLVQRREGYEQYF
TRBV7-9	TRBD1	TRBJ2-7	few	TGTGCCAGCAGCCCTGGCAGGGGGCCCTACGAGCAGTACTTC	CASSPGRGPYEQYF
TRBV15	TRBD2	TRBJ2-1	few	TGTGCTGTAAGTAGGCTAGCGGCCTACAATGAGCAGTTCTTC	CAVSRLAAYNEQFF
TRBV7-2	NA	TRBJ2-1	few	TGTGCCAGCAGCTTAACAGTGTGGAGTGAGCAGTTCTTC	CASSLTVWSEQFF
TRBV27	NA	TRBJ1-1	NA	TGTGCCAGCAGTTTCAGAGGAGACACCGGGACTGAAGCTTTCTTT	CASSFRGDTGTEAFF
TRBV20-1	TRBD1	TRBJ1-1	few	TGCAGTGCATCGACAGGGGGGACTGAAGCTTTCTTT	CSASTGGTEAFF
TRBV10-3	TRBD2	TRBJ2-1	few	TGTGCCACCGCCCCGGGACTAGCGGGAGATGAGCAGTTCTTC	CATAPGLAGDEQFF
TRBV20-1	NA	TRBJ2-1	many	TGCAGTGCTAGAGATCGGACGTACCGCTCCTACAATGAGCAGTTCTTC	CSARDRTYRSYNEQFF
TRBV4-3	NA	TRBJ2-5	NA	TGCGCCAGCAGCCAAGGACCCAGCGGGCGCCAAGAGACCCAGTACTTC	CASSQGPSGRQETQYF
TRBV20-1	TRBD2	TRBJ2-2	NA	TGCAGTGCTTGGGCCCGAGGTAGCGGGGTTTCCCGAGGGGAGCTGTTTTTT	CSAWARGSGVSRGELFF
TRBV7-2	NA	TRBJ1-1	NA	TGTGCCAGCAGCTTTTTTGCCGGGGGGAACACTGAAGCTTTCTTT	CASSFFAGGNTEAFF
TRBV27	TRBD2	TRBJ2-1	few	TGTGCCAGCAGAGGGACTAGCCGGACTAGATTACAATACGAGCAGTTCTTC	CASRGTSRTRLQYEQFF
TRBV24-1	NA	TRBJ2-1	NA	TGTGCCACCAGTGACCCCCGGGGGAGCAATGAGCAGTTCTTC	CATSDPRGSNEQFF
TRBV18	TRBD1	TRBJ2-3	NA	TGTGCCAGCTCAGCGACAGGGACGGTTGATACGCAGTATTTT	CASSATGTVDTQYF
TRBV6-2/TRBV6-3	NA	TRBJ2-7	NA	TGTGCCAGCAGTTACTCGACGGCCGGGACCCGTGGTTTC	CASSYSTAGTRGF
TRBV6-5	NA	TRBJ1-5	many	TGTGCCAGCAGTTACTCGGGGGTGAGCAATCAGCCCCAGCATTTT	CASSYSGVSNQPQHF
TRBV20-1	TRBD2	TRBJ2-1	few	TGCAGTGCTAGACTGGGGACTAGCGGAACTAATGAGCAGTTCTTC	CSARLGTSGTNEQFF
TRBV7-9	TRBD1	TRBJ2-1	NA	TGTGCCAGCAGCCTCCTCCAGGGACAGGGGCCTTACAATGAGCAGTTCTTC	CASSLLQGQGPYNEQFF
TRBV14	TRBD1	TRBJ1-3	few	TGTGCCAGCAGCCAAGTTAGGGGGCTTTCGGGAAACACCATATATTTT	CASSQVRGLSGNTIYF
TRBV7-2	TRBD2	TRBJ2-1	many	TGTGCCAGCAGTTTTAATAGCGGGGTCGAGCAGTTCTTC	CASSFNSGVEQFF
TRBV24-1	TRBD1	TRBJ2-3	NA	TGTGCCACTCAAACAGGGGGGGATACGCAGTATTTT	CATQTGGDTQYF
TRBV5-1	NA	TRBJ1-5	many	TGCGCCAGCAGCCAGGACATCGCTCAGCCCCAGCATTTT	CASSQDIAQPQHF
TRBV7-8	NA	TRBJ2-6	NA	TGTGCCAGCAGCCTGGAAGGCTACTCTGGGGCCAACGTCCTGACTTTC	CASSLEGYSGANVLTF
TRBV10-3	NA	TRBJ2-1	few	TGTGCCATCAGTGAGATCTTTGAGCAGTTCTTC	CAISEIFEQFF
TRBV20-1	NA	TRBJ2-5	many	TGCAGTGCTAGGCGGGAAGAGACCCAGTACTTC	CSARREETQYF
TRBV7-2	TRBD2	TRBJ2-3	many	TGTGCCAGCAGCCTCAGACTAGCGGGGCCCCGCACAGATACGCAGTATTTT	CASSLRLAGPRTDTQYF
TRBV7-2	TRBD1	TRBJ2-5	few	TGTGCCAGCAGCTTCTGGACAGGGGGCGGAGAGACCCAGTACTTC	CASSFWTGGGETQYF
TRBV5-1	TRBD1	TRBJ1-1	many	TGCGCCAGCAGCTTGGCACAGGGGGGCACTGAAGCTTTCTTT	CASSLAQGGTEAFF
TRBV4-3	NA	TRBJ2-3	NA	TGCGCCAGCACCTCACGTGGCGGGCTCGGGGCAGATACGCAGTATTTT	CASTSRGGLGADTQYF
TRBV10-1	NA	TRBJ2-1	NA	TGCGCCAGCAGTCCTGGGCTAGCAATCCATGAGCAGTTCTTC	CASSPGLAIHEQFF
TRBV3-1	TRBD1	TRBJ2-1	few	TGTGCCAGCAGCCAGGGACAGGGGGTTGAGCAGTTCTTC	CASSQGQGVEQFF
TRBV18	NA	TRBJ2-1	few	TGTGCCAGCTCACCAAAACTTTTGAACAATGAGCAGTTCTTC	CASSPKLLNNEQFF
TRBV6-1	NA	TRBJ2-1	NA	TGTGCCAGCAGGGGACTTTTCTACAATGAGCAGTTCTTC	CASRGLFYNEQFF
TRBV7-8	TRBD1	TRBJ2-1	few	TGTGCCAGCAGCGCCCGGCGGACAGGGAAGCAGTTCTTC	CASSARRTGKQFF
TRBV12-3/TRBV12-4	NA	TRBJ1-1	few	TGTGCCAGCCGTCTAGGAGGGCGAACTGAAGCTTTCTTT	CASRLGGRTEAFF
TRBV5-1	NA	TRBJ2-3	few	TGCGCCAGCAGACGGACCCAGAGCACAGATACGCAGTATTTT	CASRRTQSTDTQYF
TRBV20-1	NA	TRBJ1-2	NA	TGCAGTGCTACTAGGGGGGTAGCGAACTATGGCTACACCTTC	CSATRGVANYGYTF
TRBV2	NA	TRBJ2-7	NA	TGTGCCAGCAGCGAAGAGCCCTACGAGCAGTACTTC	CASSEEPYEQYF
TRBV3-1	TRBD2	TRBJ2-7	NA	TGTGTCAGCAGCCAAGTTGCGGGAGGGTCCGAGCAGTACTTC	CVSSQVAGGSEQYF
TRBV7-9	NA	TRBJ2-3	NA	TGTGCCAGCAGCTCCGACCGAGCGGGCCCCCGACCACACTTT	CASSSDRAGPRPHF
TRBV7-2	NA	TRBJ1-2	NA	TGTGCCAGCACCCCTTCCCGGGGGGCTGGAGGCTACACCTTC	CASTPSRGAGGYTF